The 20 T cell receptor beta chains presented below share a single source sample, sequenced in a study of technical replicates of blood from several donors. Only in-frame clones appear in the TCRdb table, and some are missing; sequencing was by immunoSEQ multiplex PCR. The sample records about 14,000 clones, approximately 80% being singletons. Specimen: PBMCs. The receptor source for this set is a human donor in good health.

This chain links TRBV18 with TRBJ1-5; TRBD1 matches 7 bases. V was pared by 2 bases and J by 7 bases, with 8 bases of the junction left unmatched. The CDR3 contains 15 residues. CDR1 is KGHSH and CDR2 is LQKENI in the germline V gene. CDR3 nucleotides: TGTGCCAGCTCACCATTCAGACAGGGAGGCCAGCCCCAGCATTTT. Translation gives CASSPFRQGGQPQHF.

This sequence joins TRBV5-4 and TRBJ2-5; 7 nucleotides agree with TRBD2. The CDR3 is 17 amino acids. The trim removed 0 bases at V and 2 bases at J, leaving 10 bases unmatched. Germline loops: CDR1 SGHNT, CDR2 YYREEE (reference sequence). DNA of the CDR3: TGTGCCAGCAGCTTGGGCGGGGGAGGGTGGGGTCAAGAGACCCAGTACTTC. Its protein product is CASSLGGGGWGQETQYF. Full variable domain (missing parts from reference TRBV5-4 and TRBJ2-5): ETGVTQSPTHLIKTRGQQVTLRCSSQSGHNTVSWYQQALGQGPQFIFQYYREEENGRGNFPPRFSGLQFPNYSSELNVNALELDDSALYLCASSLGGGGWGQETQYFGPGTRLLVL.

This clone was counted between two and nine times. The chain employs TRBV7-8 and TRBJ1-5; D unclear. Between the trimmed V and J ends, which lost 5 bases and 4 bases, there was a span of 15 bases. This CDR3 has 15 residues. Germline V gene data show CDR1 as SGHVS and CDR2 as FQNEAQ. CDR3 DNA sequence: TGTGCCAGCAGCCCGGTGAGGGCTAGGAATCAGCCCCAGCATTTT. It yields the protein CASSPVRARNQPQHF.

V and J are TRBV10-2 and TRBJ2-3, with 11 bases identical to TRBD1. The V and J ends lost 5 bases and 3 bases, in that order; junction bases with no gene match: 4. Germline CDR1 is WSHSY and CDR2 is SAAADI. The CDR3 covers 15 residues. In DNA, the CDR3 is TGCGCCAGCAGTAACGGACAGGGGGCTACAGATACGCAGTATTTT. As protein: CASSNGQGATDTQYF.

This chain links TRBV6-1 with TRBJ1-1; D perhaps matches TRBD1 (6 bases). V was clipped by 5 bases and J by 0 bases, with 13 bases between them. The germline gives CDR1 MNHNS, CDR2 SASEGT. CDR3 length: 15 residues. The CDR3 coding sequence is TGTGCCAGCAGTCTACACAGGGTGGTGAACACTGAAGCTTTCTTT. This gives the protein CASSLHRVVNTEAFF.

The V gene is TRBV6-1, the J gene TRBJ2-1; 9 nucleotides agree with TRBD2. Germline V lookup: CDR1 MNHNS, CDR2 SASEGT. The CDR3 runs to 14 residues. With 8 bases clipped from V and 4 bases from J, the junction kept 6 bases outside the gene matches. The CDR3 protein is CASEGTSSYNEQFF. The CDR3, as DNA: TGTGCCAGCGAGGGGACTAGCTCATACAATGAGCAGTTCTTC.

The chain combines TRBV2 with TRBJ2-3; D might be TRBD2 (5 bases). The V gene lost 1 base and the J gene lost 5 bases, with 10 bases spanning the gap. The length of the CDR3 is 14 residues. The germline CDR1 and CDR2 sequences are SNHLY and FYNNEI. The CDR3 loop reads CASSEVSAGDTQYF. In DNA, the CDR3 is TGTGCCAGCAGTGAAGTGTCCGCGGGAGATACGCAGTATTTT. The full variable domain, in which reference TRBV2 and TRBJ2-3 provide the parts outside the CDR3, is EPEVTQTPSHQVTQMGQEVILRCVPISNHLYFYWYRQILGQKVEFLVSFYNNEISEKSEIFDDQFSVERPDGSNFTLKIRSTKLEDSAMYFCASSEVSAGDTQYFGPGTRLTVL.

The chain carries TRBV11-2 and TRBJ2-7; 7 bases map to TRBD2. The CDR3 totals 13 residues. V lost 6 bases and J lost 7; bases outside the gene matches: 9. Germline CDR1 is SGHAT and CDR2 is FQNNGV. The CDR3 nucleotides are TGTGCCAGCAGATTTTTTGGGGGGGAAGAGCAGTACTTC. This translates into CASRFFGGEEQYF.

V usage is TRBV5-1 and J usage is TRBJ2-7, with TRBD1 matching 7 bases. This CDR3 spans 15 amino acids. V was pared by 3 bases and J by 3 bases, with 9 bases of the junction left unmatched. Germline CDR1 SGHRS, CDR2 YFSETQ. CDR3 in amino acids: CASSSTTGIFYEQYF. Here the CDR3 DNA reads TGCGCCAGCAGCTCCACGACAGGGATTTTCTACGAGCAGTACTTC.

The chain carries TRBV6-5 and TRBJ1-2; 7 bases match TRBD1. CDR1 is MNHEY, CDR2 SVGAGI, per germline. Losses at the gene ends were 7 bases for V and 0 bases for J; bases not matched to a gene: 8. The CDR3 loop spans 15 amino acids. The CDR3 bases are TGTGCCAGCACTTTTACAGGGGAAGCTAACTATGGCTACACCTTC. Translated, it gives CASTFTGEANYGYTF.

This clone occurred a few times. The chain's CDR3 is CASTVGQGIPYEQYF. In DNA, the CDR3 is TGTGCCAGCACCGTAGGACAGGGAATCCCCTACGAGCAGTACTTC. This chain connects TRBV2 to TRBJ2-7; 8 bases align to TRBD1. With 7 bases clipped from V and 2 bases from J, the junction kept 10 bases outside the gene matches. CDR3 length equals 15 residues. Germline V gene lookup returns CDR1 SNHLY and CDR2 FYNNEI.

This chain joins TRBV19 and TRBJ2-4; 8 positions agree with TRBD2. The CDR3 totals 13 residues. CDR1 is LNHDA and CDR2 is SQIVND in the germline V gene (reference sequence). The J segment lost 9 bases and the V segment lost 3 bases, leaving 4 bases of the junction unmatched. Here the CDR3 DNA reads TGTGCCAGTAGTATGGGGACTAGAAGCATTCAGTACTTC. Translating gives CASSMGTRSIQYF. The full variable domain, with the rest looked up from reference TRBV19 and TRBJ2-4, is DGGITQSPKYLFRKEGQNVTLSCEQNLNHDAMYWYRQDPGQGLRLIYYSQIVNDFQKGDIAEGYSVSREKKESFPLTVTSAQKNPTAFYLCASSMGTRSIQYFGAGTRLSVL.

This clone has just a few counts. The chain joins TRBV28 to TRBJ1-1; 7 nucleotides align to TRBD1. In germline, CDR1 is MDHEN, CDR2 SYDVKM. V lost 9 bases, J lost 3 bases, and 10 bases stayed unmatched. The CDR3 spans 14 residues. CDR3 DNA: TGTGCCAGTGCATTGGAGACAGGGTACACTGAAGCTTTCTTT. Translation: CASALETGYTEAFF.

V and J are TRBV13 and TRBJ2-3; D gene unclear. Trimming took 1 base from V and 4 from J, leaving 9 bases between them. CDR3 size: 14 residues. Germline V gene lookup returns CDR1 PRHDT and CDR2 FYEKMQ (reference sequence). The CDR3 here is CASSLAVGADTQYF. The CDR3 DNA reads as TGTGCCAGCAGCTTAGCGGTCGGTGCAGATACGCAGTATTTT.

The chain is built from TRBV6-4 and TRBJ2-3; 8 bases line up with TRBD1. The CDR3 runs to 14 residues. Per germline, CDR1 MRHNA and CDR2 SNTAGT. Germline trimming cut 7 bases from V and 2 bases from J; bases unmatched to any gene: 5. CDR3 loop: CASTPGQDTDTQYF. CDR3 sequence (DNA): TGTGCCAGCACACCGGGACAGGACACAGATACGCAGTATTTT.

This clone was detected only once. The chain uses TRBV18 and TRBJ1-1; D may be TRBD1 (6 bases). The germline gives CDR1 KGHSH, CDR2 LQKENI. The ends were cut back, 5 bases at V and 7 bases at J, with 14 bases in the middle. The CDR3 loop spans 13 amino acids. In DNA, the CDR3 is TGTGCCAGCTCAAAGGGCGGGGGCGATGAAGCTTTCTTT. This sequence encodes CASSKGGGDEAFF. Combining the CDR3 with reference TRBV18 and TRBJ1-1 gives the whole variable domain NAGVMQNPRHLVRRRGQEARLRCSPMKGHSHVYWYRQLPEEGLKFMVYLQKENIIDESGMPKERFSAEFPKEGPSILRIQQVVRGDSAAYFCASSKGGGDEAFFGQGTRLTVV.

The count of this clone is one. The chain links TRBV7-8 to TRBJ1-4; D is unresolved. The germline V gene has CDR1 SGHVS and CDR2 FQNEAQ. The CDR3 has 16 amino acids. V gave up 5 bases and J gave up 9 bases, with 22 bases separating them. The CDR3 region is CASSKDLRIFEQKLFF. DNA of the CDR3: TGTGCCAGCAGCAAAGACTTGCGTATCTTTGAGCAAAAACTGTTTTTT.

The DNA for the CDR3 is TGTGCCAGCAGCTTAGGCCTAGCGGGAGACCATGAGCAGTTCTTC. Encoded protein: CASSLGLAGDHEQFF. The chain recombines TRBV7-9 with TRBJ2-1; TRBD2 matches at 10 bases. Trimming removed 1 base from V and 8 bases from J; junction bases left unmatched: 5. The CDR3 length is 15 residues. Germline CDR1 reads SEHNR; CDR2 reads FQNEAQ (reference sequence). The whole variable domain, remainder taken from reference TRBV7-9 and TRBJ2-1, is DTGVSQNPRHKITKRGQNVTFRCDPISEHNRLYWYRQTLGQGPEFLTYFQNEAQLEKSRLLSDRFSAERPKGSFSTLEIQRTEQGDSAMYLCASSLGLAGDHEQFFGPGTRLTVL.

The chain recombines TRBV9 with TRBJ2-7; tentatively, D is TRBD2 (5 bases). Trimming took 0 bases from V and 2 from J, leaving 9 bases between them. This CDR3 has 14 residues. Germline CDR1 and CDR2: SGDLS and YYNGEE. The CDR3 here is CASSVGIGTYEQYF. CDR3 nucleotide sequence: TGTGCCAGCAGCGTAGGGATCGGGACCTACGAGCAGTACTTC.

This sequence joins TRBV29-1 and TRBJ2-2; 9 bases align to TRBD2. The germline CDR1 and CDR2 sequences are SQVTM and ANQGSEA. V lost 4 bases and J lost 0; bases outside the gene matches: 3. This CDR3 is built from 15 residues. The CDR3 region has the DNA TGCAGCGTTGCGTCTAGCGGGACGAACACCGGGGAGCTGTTTTTT. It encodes CSVASSGTNTGELFF.